These 15 T cell receptor beta chains were sequenced from one sample in a study of T cells in Graves' hyperthyroidism and ophthalmopathy (dated by TCRdb to the late 2010s). Libraries were made using multiplex PCR. For sequencing, an Illumina HiSeq 2000 was employed. The TCR beta CDR3 regions were amplified from RNA transcripts. For the first round of RT-PCR on the TCR CDR3, the HTBI primer set was used together with the Qiagen OneStep RT-PCR kit. The raw public reads went through TCRdb reprocessing: fastp at Q25, MiXCR clone calling, in-frame beta chains kept. Rows matching on CDR3 protein sequence are summarized as one entry with the most common DNA and genes. This sample is represented by 550,000 to 850,000 distinct CDR3 sequences; over 15% of them were singletons. The ten largest clones take up over 15% of the sample. The sample taken for sequencing was blood. Every receptor here comes from a woman aged 45-59 years with Graves' hyperthyroidism that later progressed to Graves' ophthalmopathy.

This clonotype was counted ten times or more. The chain employs TRBV6-1 and TRBJ2-7; 7 nucleotides agree with TRBD1. CDR3 length equals 14 residues. Trimming took 8 bases from V and 3 from J; bases not matched to a gene: 10. Germline V gives CDR1 MNHNS, CDR2 SASEGT. The CDR3 DNA follows: TGTGCCAGCTCTTTAGGGACAGCCCTCTACGAGCAGTACTTC. Protein sequence: CASSLGTALYEQYF.

The chain has TRBV5-1 and TRBJ2-5, with a possible D match to TRBD2 (5 bases). Germline V CDR1 and CDR2: SGHRS, YFSETQ. Trimming took off 0 bases at V and 6 bases at J, with 12 bases between the two ends. This CDR3 region has 14 residues. CDR3 protein: CASSLERSRKTQYF. In nucleotides, the CDR3 is TGCGCCAGCAGCTTGGAGCGGTCACGGAAGACCCAGTACTTC.

The rearrangement links TRBV2 to TRBJ2-1; 11 nucleotides agree with TRBD2. Germline V lookup: CDR1 SNHLY, CDR2 FYNNEI. This CDR3 comprises 16 residues. J was trimmed by 5 bases and V by 8 bases; bases with no gene match: 11. The CDR3 loop reads CASSDPGTSGDNEQFF. The CDR3 bases are TGTGCCAGCTCTGATCCCGGGACTAGCGGCGACAATGAGCAGTTCTTC.

The J gene is TRBJ1-6, the V gene TRBV6-5; the D gene is possibly TRBD1 (5 bases). The CDR3 sequence is 16 residues long. CDR1 is MNHEY, CDR2 SVGAGI, per germline. Trimming pared 0 bases from V and 9 bases from J, leaving 15 bases between. The CDR3 bases are TGTGCCAGCAGTTACTCGATGCTGGGGGTGGGTTCACCCCTCCACTTT. As protein: CASSYSMLGVGSPLHF.

The V call is TRBV28, the J call TRBJ2-1; 9 bases are a match to TRBD2. This CDR3 spans 18 amino acids. The germline V gene encodes CDR1 MDHEN and CDR2 SYDVKM. With 4 bases clipped from V and 4 bases from J, the junction kept 14 bases outside the gene matches. CDR3 in amino acids: CASSSTPLAGVGYNEQFF. CDR3 nucleotides: TGTGCCAGCAGTTCCACCCCCTTAGCGGGAGTTGGGTACAATGAGCAGTTCTTC.

This clonotype was recorded many times. V is TRBV7-2 and J is TRBJ2-1, with D perhaps TRBD1 or TRBD2 (6 bases each). The CDR3 extends over 14 amino acids. V was clipped by 5 bases and J by 6 bases, with 14 bases between them. Germline lookup yields CDR1 SGHTA and CDR2 FQGNSA. The CDR3 coding sequence is TGTGCCAGCAGCCCCGGTGGGGGGCTCAATGAGCAGTTCTTC. This gives the protein CASSPGGGLNEQFF.

This clonotype was counted many times. This chain joins TRBV30 and TRBJ2-3, with 7 bases lining up with TRBD2. Germline trimming cut 0 bases from V and 2 bases from J; bases unmatched to any gene: 5. The CDR3 runs to 15 residues. Looked up from germline, CDR1 is GTSNPN and CDR2 is SVGIG (reference sequence). In nucleotides, the CDR3 is TGTGCCTGGAGTGTACCGGCGGGGGTCACAGATACGCAGTATTTT. Translation: CAWSVPAGVTDTQYF.

This clonotype appeared once. The gene calls are TRBV29-1 and TRBJ2-1, with D possibly called TRBD1 or TRBD2 (5 bases each). Germline assignment: CDR1 SQVTM and CDR2 ANQGSEA. V was cut by 7 bases and J by 6 bases, with 10 bases left in between. CDR3 size: 11 residues. CDR3 sequence (DNA): TGCAGCGGCGAGGGGCCCAATGAGCAGTTCTTC. It yields the protein CSGEGPNEQFF.

This clonotype was seen a few times. V usage is TRBV7-6 and J usage is TRBJ2-2, with unresolved D. The CDR3 is 14 residues long. Trimming removed 5 bases from V and 4 bases from J, with 11 bases in between. Per the germline V gene, CDR1 is SGHVS and CDR2 is FNYEAQ. In DNA, the CDR3 is TGTGCCAGCAGCCGATTGGACGGCACCGGGGAGCTGTTTTTT. Protein sequence: CASSRLDGTGELFF.

At least ten counts were recorded for this clonotype. The chain uses TRBV7-9 and TRBJ2-1; D unclear. Trimming cost V 1 base and J 0 bases, with 13 bases left between them. The CDR3 runs 17 residues. The germline V gene encodes CDR1 SEHNR and CDR2 FQNEAQ (reference sequence). The CDR3 loop is CASSLVKLQSSYNEQFF. As DNA, the CDR3 is TGTGCCAGCAGCTTAGTGAAGCTCCAGAGCTCCTACAATGAGCAGTTCTTC.

Remarks on this clonotype: One junction end disagrees with the germline gene, perhaps due to a read error. The rearrangement joins TRBV6-9 to TRBJ1-5; D is ambiguous. Germline CDR1 reads MNHGY; CDR2 reads SVAAGI. The CDR3 sequence is 13 residues long. The CDR3 nucleotides read TGTGCCGGCAGTTACGGCAACAATCAGCCCCAGCATTTT. Its protein is CAGSYGNNQPQHF.

The V gene is TRBV10-3, the J gene TRBJ1-5; 10 nucleotides agree with TRBD1. The CDR3 covers 15 residues. Per the germline V gene, CDR1 is ENHRY and CDR2 is SYGVKD. Germline trimming cut 6 bases from V and 5 bases from J; bases unmatched to any gene: 7. CDR3 bases: TGTGCCATCAGGCCCGGGACAGGGGAACATCAGCCCCAGCATTTT. Translation: CAIRPGTGEHQPQHF.

The table lists this clonotype with many counts. This chain joins TRBV30 and TRBJ1-6; D is unclear. Germline V gives CDR1 GTSNPN, CDR2 SVGIG (reference sequence). V dropped 5 bases and J dropped 7 bases, with 12 bases sitting between them. This CDR3 spans 13 amino acids. This CDR3 reads CAWGVGRNSPLHF. The CDR3 DNA follows: TGTGCCTGGGGGGTGGGGAGGAATTCACCCCTCCACTTT.

A few counts support this clonotype. The chain joins TRBV11-2 to TRBJ1-6; D not certain. The length of the CDR3 is 15 residues. V lost 4 bases and J 5 bases, leaving 12 bases between the germline ends. Germline assignment: CDR1 SGHAT and CDR2 FQNNGV. The CDR3: CASSSRRVNNSPLHF. Here the CDR3 DNA reads TGTGCCAGCAGCTCCAGAAGGGTCAATAATTCACCCCTCCACTTT. Complete variable domain (other parts from reference TRBV11-2 and TRBJ1-6): EAGVAQSPRYKIIEKRQSVAFWCNPISGHATLYWYQQILGQGPKLLIQFQNNGVVDDSQLPKDRFSAERLKGVDSTLKIQPAKLEDSAVYLCASSSRRVNNSPLHFGNGTRLTVT.

The chain joins TRBV6-1 to TRBJ2-5, with D perhaps given as TRBD1 or TRBD2 (5 bases each). V lost 2 bases to trimming and J lost 5 bases, with 15 bases between them. The CDR3 spans 15 residues. Per the germline V gene, CDR1 is MNHNS and CDR2 is SASEGT. The CDR3 is CASSEWGTGQETQYF. In nucleotides, the CDR3 is TGTGCCAGCAGTGAATGGGGCACGGGGCAGGAGACCCAGTACTTC.